The present entry profiles one T cell receptor beta chain with its context. This sample's TCRbeta library carried unique molecular identifier barcodes. TCRdb fed the PCR reads into MiXCR, producing one record per CDR3 protein. The data contain 95,000 to 150,000 distinct CDR3 sequences, roughly 23% of them singletons. This record belongs to a study of T-cell reconstitution after alpha-beta-depleted transplantation in children. The V gene lost 4 bases and the J gene lost 4 bases, with 13 bases spanning the gap. The CDR3 totals 13 residues. CDR1 and CDR2 from the germline V gene are DFQATT and SNEGSKA (reference sequence).

The rearrangement uses TRBV20-1 and TRBJ1-2, with D possibly being TRBD1 (6 bases). This clonotype was sampled from a male patient between 2 and 10 years old who had a stem cell transplant for chronic granulomatous disease, so the T cells may come from the graft donor. The sequenced sample was PBMCs, mostly from graft donor cells, obtained 180 days after TCRalphabeta/CD19-depleted stem cell transplant. The CDR3, as DNA: TGCAGTGCTAAACAGGGTGAAAGCTATGGCTACACCTTC. It yields the protein CSAKQGESYGYTF.